Listed below are T cell receptor beta chains from one sample, sequenced in a study of cytomegalovirus exposure and HLA in healthy donors. Sequenced by immunoSEQ multiplex PCR; TCRdb stores in-frame clones only, minus some. The table shows about 330,000 clones, with roughly nine tenths occurring only once. The sequencing input was PBMCs. Receptors originate from a woman in her thirties in good health and CMV-seropositive. CDR3s include the opening cysteine and the closing phenylalanine or tryptophan. Each record gives: V gene, J gene, clone size, D gene, CDR3 DNA, CDR3 protein. A D gene is named only where the DNA matches it firmly. Clone sizes are given selectively: once, few, many, or a class where the clone is expanded.

>TRBV29-1|TRBJ2-3|NA|TRBD2
TGCAGCGTGGCCCCGGGACTAGCAACAGATACGCAGTATTTT
CSVAPGLATDTQYF
>TRBV27|TRBJ1-2|NA|NA
TGTGCCAGCAGTTTATCCAGGGCCCCACCGAGGGCCTATGGCTACACCTTC
CASSLSRAPPRAYGYTF
>TRBV27|TRBJ2-4|NA|NA
TGTGCCAGCAGTTCTCCCGGCAGAAACATTCAGTACTTC
CASSSPGRNIQYF
>TRBV28|TRBJ1-2|NA|TRBD1
TGTGCCAGCACCGCGCGACAGGGGCTCCTGTCCTATGGCTACACCTTC
CASTARQGLLSYGYTF
>TRBV9|TRBJ1-2|NA|TRBD1
TGTGCCAGCAGCGACCCTCCCGGACAGGGGCCCGTAAGGGGTGGCTACACCTTC
CASSDPPGQGPVRGGYTF
>TRBV4-1|TRBJ1-2|few|NA
TGCGCCAGCAGCCAAGCCGAGGTCTATGGCTACACCTTC
CASSQAEVYGYTF
>TRBV19|TRBJ2-7|NA|TRBD2
TGTGCCAGTAGCGTACTAGCGGACTCCTACGAGCAGTACTTC
CASSVLADSYEQYF
>TRBV2|TRBJ2-7|NA|NA
TGTGCCAGCAGGGGCGGGGACGAGCAGTACTTC
CASRGGDEQYF
>TRBV7-2|TRBJ2-7|NA|TRBD2
TGTGCCAGCAGCTTCAGCGGGAGGGGTTACGAGCAGTACTTC
CASSFSGRGYEQYF
>TRBV28|TRBJ2-7|NA|TRBD1
TGTGCCAGCAGCTTCAGGGGGCTTGAGCAGTACTTC
CASSFRGLEQYF
>TRBV18|TRBJ1-6|NA|NA
TGTGCCAGCTCACCCCCCGGGGCCAGCTCCTATAATTCACCCCTCCACTTT
CASSPPGASSYNSPLHF
>TRBV28|TRBJ2-7|NA|TRBD1
TGTGCCAGCCGAACCAATACCCGACAGGGCGCCTACGAGCAGTACTTC
CASRTNTRQGAYEQYF
>TRBV5-6|TRBJ2-5|NA|TRBD1
TGTGCCAGCAGCTTGGGTTGGCAGGGGGCTGGCGAGACCCAGTACTTC
CASSLGWQGAGETQYF
>TRBV7-6|TRBJ1-5|NA|NA
TGTGCCAGCAGCTTAGCCGCGGCAGGGTTAGGACAGCCCCAGCATTTT
CASSLAAAGLGQPQHF
>TRBV2|TRBJ2-3|NA|NA
TGTGCCAGCCTAAGGGACGCCGACACAGATACGCAGTATTTT
CASLRDADTDTQYF
>TRBV4-3|TRBJ2-1|NA|NA
TGCGCCAGCAGCCAAGTCGGGCAGGGCTACAATGAGCAGTTCTTC
CASSQVGQGYNEQFF
>TRBV7-2|TRBJ2-7|NA|NA
TGTGCCAGCAGCTCAAACCGCCGATACGAGCAGTACTTC
CASSSNRRYEQYF
>TRBV15|TRBJ2-5|NA|NA
TGTGCCACCAGCGAGGGCAGGGGACAAACGTACCAAGAGACCCAGTACTTC
CATSEGRGQTYQETQYF
>TRBV4-1|TRBJ2-3|NA|NA
TGCGCCAGCAGCCAAGGCCAGAGGGCGGCAGATACGCAGTATTTT
CASSQGQRAADTQYF
>TRBV6-5|TRBJ1-6|NA|NA
TGTGCCAGCAGTTCTCGGGACCTCCCGCAACGTCCACCCCTCCACTTT
CASSSRDLPQRPPLHF
>TRBV28|TRBJ2-2|NA|NA
TGTGCCAGCAGTTTCCAAGTTAGCACCGGGGAGCTGTTTTTT
CASSFQVSTGELFF
>TRBV2|TRBJ2-1|NA|NA
TGTGCCGGACAGACCCCAGGGAACAATGAGCAGTTCTTC
CAGQTPGNNEQFF
>TRBV6-5|TRBJ2-1|NA|NA
TGTGCCAGCAGTTCCTCCGATAGGGAGCAGTTCTTC
CASSSSDREQFF
>TRBV2|TRBJ2-7|NA|NA
TGTGCCAGAAGTCCTTGGACTACCCCCTCCTACGAGCAGTACTTC
CARSPWTTPSYEQYF
>TRBV30|TRBJ1-1|NA|NA
TGTGCCTGGAGTGTAAACTTGAAAGAGGCTGAAGCTTTCTTT
CAWSVNLKEAEAFF
>TRBV6-1|TRBJ1-6|NA|NA
TGTGCCAGCAGTGAAGGCACGCTTAATTCACCCCTCCACTTT
CASSEGTLNSPLHF
>TRBV4-1|TRBJ2-5|once|TRBD2
TGCGCCAGCAGCCAAGTAACTAGCGGGGGACCGGGAGAGACCCAGTACTTC
CASSQVTSGGPGETQYF
>TRBV6-5|TRBJ1-5|few|NA
TGTGCCAGCAGTTACTCGGGCGGTTACAATCAGCCCCAGCATTTT
CASSYSGGYNQPQHF
>TRBV20-1|TRBJ2-3|NA|NA
TGCAGTGCTAGCGACTTGGATACGCAGTATTTT
CSASDLDTQYF
>TRBV28|TRBJ1-3|NA|TRBD1
TGTGCCAGCAAGGACAGGAGCTCTGGAAACACCATATATTTT
CASKDRSSGNTIYF
>TRBV9|TRBJ2-3|once|NA
TGTGCCAGCAGCACAGGGACTACCCAACGCACAGATACGCAGTATTTT
CASSTGTTQRTDTQYF
>TRBV25-1|TRBJ2-7|few|NA
TGTGCCAGCAGTGACAATCTTGGTTCCTACGAGCAGTACTTC
CASSDNLGSYEQYF
>TRBV6-6|TRBJ2-7|many|NA
TGTGCCAGCAGTACAATACAGGGCGAGCAGTACTTC
CASSTIQGEQYF
>TRBV27|TRBJ2-5|NA|NA
TGTGCCAGCAGTCCCTCTTCGTATTGGGATTCCCAAGAGACCCAGTACTTC
CASSPSSYWDSQETQYF
>TRBV5-6|TRBJ2-3|NA|TRBD1
TGTGCCAGCAGACGGACAGGGGAGGATACGCAGTATTTT
CASRRTGEDTQYF
>TRBV29-1|TRBJ1-2|NA|NA
TGCAGCGTTGAATCTGTCTCGGCGTATGGCTACACCTTC
CSVESVSAYGYTF
>TRBV5-6|TRBJ1-2|NA|NA
TGTGCCAGCAGCCGCGATCCAGGGGCCAATCTCTATGGCTACACCTTC
CASSRDPGANLYGYTF
>TRBV19|TRBJ2-1|NA|NA
TGTGCCAGTAGTATCCGGACGTACAATGAGCAGTTCTTC
CASSIRTYNEQFF
>TRBV30|TRBJ1-6|NA|NA
TGTGCCTCTTCGAGGGCCTATAATTCACCCCTCCACTTT
CASSRAYNSPLHF
>TRBV2|TRBJ2-2|NA|NA
TGTGCCAGCAGTGAAGCCCCAGGAAACACCGGGGAGCTGTTTTTT
CASSEAPGNTGELFF
>TRBV9|TRBJ1-1|few|NA
TGTGCCAGCAGCGTAGGTTTTGAGGACACTGAAGCTTTCTTT
CASSVGFEDTEAFF
>TRBV28|TRBJ2-1|NA|NA
TGTGCCAGCAGTCTCCAGTACAATGAGCAGTTCTTC
CASSLQYNEQFF
>TRBV30|TRBJ1-5|NA|NA
TGTGCCTGGAGTGTAGGTCTGAGCAATCAGCCCCAGCATTTT
CAWSVGLSNQPQHF
>TRBV27|TRBJ1-2|NA|TRBD1
TGTGCCAGCAGTAATGACAGGGGATATGGCTACACCTTC
CASSNDRGYGYTF
>TRBV13|TRBJ1-3|NA|NA
TGTGCCAGCAGCTTGCAGCCATCCTCTGGAAACACCATATATTTT
CASSLQPSSGNTIYF